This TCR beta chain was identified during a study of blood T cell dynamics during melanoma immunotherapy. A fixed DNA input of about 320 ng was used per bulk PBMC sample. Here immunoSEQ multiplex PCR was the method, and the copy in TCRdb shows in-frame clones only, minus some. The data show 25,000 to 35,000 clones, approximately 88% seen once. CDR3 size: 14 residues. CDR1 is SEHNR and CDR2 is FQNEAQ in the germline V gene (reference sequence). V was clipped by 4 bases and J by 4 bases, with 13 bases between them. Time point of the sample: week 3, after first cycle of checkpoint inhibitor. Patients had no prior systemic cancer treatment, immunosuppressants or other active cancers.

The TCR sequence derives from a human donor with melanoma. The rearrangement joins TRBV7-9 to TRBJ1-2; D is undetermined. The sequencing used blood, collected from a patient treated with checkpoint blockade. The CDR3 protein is CASSYSTDSYGYTF. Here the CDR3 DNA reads TGTGCCAGCAGCTATTCCACCGACTCCTATGGCTACACCTTC.